This T cell receptor beta chain was retrieved from a study of T cells after yellow fever vaccination (dated by TCRdb to between 2018 and 2021). For context, the study as a whole: The SMART-Seq v4 Ultra Low Input RNA kit was used to prepare libraries from fractions with low cell numbers. The cohort comprised two healthy male donors, one aged 18 to 29 and one aged 30 to 40 years. Blood samples were taken at several timepoints before and after primary and secondary immunization, and bulk PBMC replicates and cell subsets were isolated. To follow T-cell clones before and after primary and booster YFV17D yellow fever vaccination, bulk TCR alpha and beta repertoires were sequenced over time.

In this sample, this clonotype turned up a few times. What this receptor recognizes is not known. The input lacks base qualities; no much larger clone sits a single base away. This specimen's treatment or condition label, interpreted: live attenuated yellow fever vaccine strain. At every blood-draw timepoint, two biological replicates of bulk PBMCs were collected. A standard Ficoll-Paque protocol was used to isolate PBMCs from peripheral blood. RNA was extracted with TriZol from bulk PBMCs, CD4 and CD8 fractions, and dextramer-positive and dextramer-negative fractions. As encoded in the germline V gene, CDR1 is MNHEY while CDR2 is SVGAGI. The CDR3, from cysteine to phenylalanine, totals 18 residues. The DNA shown is the 54-base CDR3, in frame from base 1. V loses 4 bases at its end and J loses 3 bases; junction bases beyond the gene matches: 14. On the study overall, not on this receptor specifically: Most clones expanded after primary vaccination (96% of CD4 and approximately 90% of CD8) were re-detected after the booster, suggesting that broad memory maintenance occurred. A small share of clonotypes was detected in both CD4 and CD8 compartments, with the overlap likely arising from convergent recombination. Computational filtering was required because FACS-sorted repertoires could contain abundant contaminating clonotypes from the bulk population. The study included only two donors, which limits how far the findings can be generalized. Compared with the primary T-cell response, the secondary T-cell response was faster but weaker, reaching its peak on day 5 rather than on day 15.

The sequencing machine was an Illumina NovaSeq 6000. TCR cDNA was synthesized by 5'RACE template switching, through which a universal primer site and unique molecular identifiers were introduced. Priming for cDNA synthesis came from both the TCR alpha and TCR beta constant segments. Library amplification used two PCR steps, and the second PCR step added sample barcodes and sequencing adapters. Libraries were sequenced on Illumina HiSeq 2500 (2x100 bp) or NovaSeq (2x150 bp). The study's processing was this. MIGEC handled demultiplexing of reads and collapsing into UMI consensus sequences, while MiXCR performed V(D)J alignment. Vaccine-responding clonotypes were defined with edgeR using replicate PBMC samples, requiring FDR below 0.01 and a log2 fold change above 5 up to day 15. CD4 or CD8 identity was assigned to each bulk clonotype according to whether the clonotype was present at higher abundance in the sequenced CD4 repertoire or the sequenced CD8 repertoire. Starting from the raw public reads, TCRdb applied fastp trimming at Q25, assembled clones with MiXCR and retained in-frame beta chains. When rows share a CDR3 protein, they turn into one entry using the most common DNA and genes. The V and J calls were determined by TCRdb, not by the authors. Present in this sample are hundreds of thousands of distinct CDR3 sequences, over 3.5% of which were seen just once. The biggest ten clones account for roughly 24% of the sample.

This TCR was recovered from a man between 18 and 35 years old who received the YFV17D yellow fever vaccine. This chain joins TRBV6-5 to TRBJ2-5; 10 of the junction bases match TRBD1. The specimen comprised PBMCs, sampled 5 days after the yellow fever booster vaccination. In nucleotides, the sequence is TGTGCCAGCAGTTCCTATACCCCGTTGACAGGGGGCGAAGAGACCCAGTACTTC. This codes for CASSSYTPLTGGEETQYF.